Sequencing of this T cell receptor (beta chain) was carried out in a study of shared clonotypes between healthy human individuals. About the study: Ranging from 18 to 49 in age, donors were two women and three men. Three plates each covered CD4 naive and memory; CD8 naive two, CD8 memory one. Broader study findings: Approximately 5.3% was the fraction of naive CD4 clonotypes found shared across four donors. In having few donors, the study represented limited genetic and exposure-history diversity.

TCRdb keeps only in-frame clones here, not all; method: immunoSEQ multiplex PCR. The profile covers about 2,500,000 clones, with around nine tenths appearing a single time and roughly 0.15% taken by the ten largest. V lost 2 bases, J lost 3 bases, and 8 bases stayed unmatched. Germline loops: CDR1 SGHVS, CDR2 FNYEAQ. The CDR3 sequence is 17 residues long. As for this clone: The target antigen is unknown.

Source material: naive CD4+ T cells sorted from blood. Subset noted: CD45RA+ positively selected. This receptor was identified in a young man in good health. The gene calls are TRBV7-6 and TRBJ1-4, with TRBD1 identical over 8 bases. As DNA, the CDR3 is TGTGCCAGCAGCTTAACTGCAGGGGGCTCGGCTAATGAAAAACTGTTTTTT. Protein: CASSLTAGGSANEKLFF.